This T cell receptor beta chain was found in a study of vaccination effects on CD4 cells after COVID-19. Study-wide background: Following the second dose by a median of 72 days, the post-vaccine samples were obtained.

Overall study findings and caveats: Just 1 of 255 vaccine-induced clones in healthy recipients was cross-reactive. The study found marked clonal contraction of infection- and vaccine-induced clones late after vaccination.

As to this clone: What it binds is unknown.

V shed 4 bases and J shed 12 bases, with 13 bases lying between them. The CDR3 runs 13 residues. Per germline, CDR1 SGHVS and CDR2 FQNEAQ. Assay: immunoSEQ multiplex PCR; the TCRdb copy retains only in-frame clones and omits some. The sample contains about 46,000 clones, over 60% of which appear only once. After expansion with viral peptide pools in the ViraFEST assay, antigen-specific CD4+ T cells were sequenced. CD4+ T cells were isolated after approximately 10 days of culture. Either the mRNA-1273 or the BNT162b2 vaccine was given to participants as two doses. Nobody among the vaccine recipients had prior SARS-CoV-2 infection (nucleocapsid antibodies were negative).

The receptor comes from a human donor who received a COVID-19 vaccine. Sequenced here: CD4+ T cells from PBMCs cultured with HCoV-OC43 spike peptides, sampled after COVID-19 vaccination. As to subset: HCoV-OC43 spike overlapping peptide pool stimulation. The rearrangement uses TRBV7-8 and TRBJ1-6; D gene uncertain. CDR3 residues: CASSSQGSQPLHF. The CDR3 bases are TGTGCCAGCAGCTCACAAGGGAGTCAACCCCTCCACTTT.